This T cell receptor (beta chain) is from a study of CD8+CD57+ T cells in acquired aplastic anemia. Study-wide findings and caveats: The number of CD8+ CDR3 sequences shared by patients and controls was under 35.

Germline CDR1 is SQVTM and CDR2 is ANQGSEA. The V gene end was trimmed by 6 bases and the J gene end by 8 bases; junction bases not matched to a gene: 11. The length of the CDR3 is 14 residues. According to the study, genomic DNA was the template for TCR beta VDJ and CDR3 profiling. Each CDR3 protein gets one entry after TCRdb re-called the reads with MiXCR. This table holds roughly 250,000 distinct CDR3 sequences, 70% to 85% found once. A word on this clonotype: No antigen is known for it.

Only patients with CD8+CD57+ cell expansion on flow cytometry were chosen for sequencing. No therapy had been given to the patients at the time of blood sampling. Specimen: sorted CD4+, CD8+, or CD8+CD57+ T cells (not recorded which) from PBMCs. This TCR was recovered from a human donor with aplastic anemia. The chain has TRBV29-1 and TRBJ1-4, with 8 bases identical to TRBD1. The CDR3 nucleotides are TGCAGCGTGACCGGGACAGGCTCGATCGAAAAACTGTTTTTT. Its translation is CSVTGTGSIEKLFF.